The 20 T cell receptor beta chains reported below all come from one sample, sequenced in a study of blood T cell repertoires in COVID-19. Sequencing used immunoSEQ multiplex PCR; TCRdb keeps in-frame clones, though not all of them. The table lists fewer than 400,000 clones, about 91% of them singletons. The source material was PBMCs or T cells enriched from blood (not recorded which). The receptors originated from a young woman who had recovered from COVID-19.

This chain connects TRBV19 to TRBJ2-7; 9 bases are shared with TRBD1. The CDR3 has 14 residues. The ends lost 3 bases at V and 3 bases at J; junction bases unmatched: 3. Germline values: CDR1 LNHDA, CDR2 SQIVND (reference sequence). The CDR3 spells CASSIRQGGYEQYF. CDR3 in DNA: TGTGCCAGTAGTATCCGACAGGGGGGCTACGAGCAGTACTTC.

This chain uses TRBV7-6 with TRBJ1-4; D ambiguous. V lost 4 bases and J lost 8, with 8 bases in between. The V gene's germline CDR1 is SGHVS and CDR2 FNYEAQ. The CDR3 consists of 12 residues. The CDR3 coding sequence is TGTGCCAGCAGCTCATCGGGGGAAAAACTGTTTTTT. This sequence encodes CASSSSGEKLFF.

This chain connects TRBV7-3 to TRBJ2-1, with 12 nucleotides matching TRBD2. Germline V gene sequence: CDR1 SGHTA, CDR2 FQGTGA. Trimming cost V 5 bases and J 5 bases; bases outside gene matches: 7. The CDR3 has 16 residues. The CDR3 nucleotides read TGTGCCAGCAGCCCAAGCGGACTAGCGGGGAACAATGAGCAGTTCTTC. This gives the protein CASSPSGLAGNNEQFF. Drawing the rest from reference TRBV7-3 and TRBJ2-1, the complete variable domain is GAGVSQTPSNKVTEKGKYVELRCDPISGHTALYWYRQSLGQGPEFLIYFQGTGAADDSGLPNDRFFAVRPEGSVSTLKIQRTERGDSAVYLCASSPSGLAGNNEQFFGPGTRLTVL.

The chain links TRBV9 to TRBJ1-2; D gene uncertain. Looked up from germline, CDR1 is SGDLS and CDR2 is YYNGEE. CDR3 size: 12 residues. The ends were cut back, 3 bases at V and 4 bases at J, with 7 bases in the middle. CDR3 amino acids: CASSAHSYGYTF. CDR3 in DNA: TGTGCCAGCAGCGCCCATTCCTATGGCTACACCTTC. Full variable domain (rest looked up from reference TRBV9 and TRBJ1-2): DSGVTQTPKHLITATGQRVTLRCSPRSGDLSVYWYQQSLDQGLQFLIQYYNGEERAKGNILERFSAQQFPDLHSELNLSSLELGDSALYFCASSAHSYGYTFGSGTRLTVV.

The CDR3 region is CASSLVWAVLDNEQFF. In nucleotides, the CDR3 is TGTGCCAGCAGCTTAGTTTGGGCAGTACTGGACAATGAGCAGTTCTTC. This chain uses TRBV7-2 with TRBJ2-1; D gene unclear. The CDR3 is 16 residues long. Trimming shortened V by 1 base and J by 5 bases, and 15 bases separated the two germline ends. Germline loops: CDR1 SGHTA, CDR2 FQGNSA. The entire variable domain, with the rest obtained from reference TRBV7-2 and TRBJ2-1, is as follows: GAGVSQSPSNKVTEKGKDVELRCDPISGHTALYWYRQSLGQGLEFLIYFQGNSAPDKSGLPSDRFSAERTGGSVSTLTIQRTQQEDSAVYLCASSLVWAVLDNEQFFGPGTRLTVL.

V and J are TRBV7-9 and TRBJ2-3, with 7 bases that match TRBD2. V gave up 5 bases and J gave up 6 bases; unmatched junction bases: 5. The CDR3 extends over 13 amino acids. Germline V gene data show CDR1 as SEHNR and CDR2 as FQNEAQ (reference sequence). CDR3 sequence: CASSRGSSDTQYF. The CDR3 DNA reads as TGTGCCAGCAGCCGCGGGAGTTCGGATACGCAGTATTTT.

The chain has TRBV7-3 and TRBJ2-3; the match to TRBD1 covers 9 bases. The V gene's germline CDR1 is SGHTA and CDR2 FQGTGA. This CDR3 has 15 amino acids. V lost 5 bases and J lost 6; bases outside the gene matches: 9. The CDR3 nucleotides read TGTGCCAGCAGCCCTGCGGGACAGGGTGAGGATACGCAGTATTTT. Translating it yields CASSPAGQGEDTQYF.

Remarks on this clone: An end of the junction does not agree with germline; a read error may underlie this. In DNA, the CDR3 is TGCAGTGCTACCAACCGGGACTTC. This codes for CSATNRDF. The chain carries TRBV20-1 and TRBJ1-2; D gene unclear. Per the germline V gene, CDR1 is DFQATT and CDR2 is SNEGSKA (reference sequence). This CDR3 is 8 amino acids long.

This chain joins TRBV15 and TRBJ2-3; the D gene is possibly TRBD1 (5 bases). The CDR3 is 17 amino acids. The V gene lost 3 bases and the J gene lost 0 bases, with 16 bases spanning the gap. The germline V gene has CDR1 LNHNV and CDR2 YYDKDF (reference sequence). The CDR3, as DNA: TGTGCCACCAGCAGCCCCCGGGTGGGGCCGAGCACAGATACGCAGTATTTT. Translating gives CATSSPRVGPSTDTQYF.

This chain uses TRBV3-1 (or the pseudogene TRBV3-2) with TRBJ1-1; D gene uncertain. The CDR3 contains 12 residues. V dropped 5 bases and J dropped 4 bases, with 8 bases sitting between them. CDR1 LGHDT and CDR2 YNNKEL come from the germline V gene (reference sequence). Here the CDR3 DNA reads TGTGCCAGCAGCTTCGCGGGCACTGAAGCTTTCTTT. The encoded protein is CASSFAGTEAFF.

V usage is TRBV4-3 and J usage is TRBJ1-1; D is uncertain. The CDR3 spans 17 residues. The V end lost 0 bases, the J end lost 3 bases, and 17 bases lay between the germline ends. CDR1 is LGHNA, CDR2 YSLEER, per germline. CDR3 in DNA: TGCGCCAGCAGCCAAGAGGGCGCCCGAGTTGGGTACACTGAAGCTTTCTTT. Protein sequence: CASSQEGARVGYTEAFF.

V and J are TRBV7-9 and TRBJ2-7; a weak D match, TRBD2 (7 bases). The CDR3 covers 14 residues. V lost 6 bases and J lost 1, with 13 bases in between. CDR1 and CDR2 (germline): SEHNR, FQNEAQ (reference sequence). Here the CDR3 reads CASSSRGGSYEQYF. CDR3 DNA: TGTGCCAGCAGTAGTAGGGGGGGTTCCTACGAGCAGTACTTC.

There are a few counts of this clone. The DNA for the CDR3 is TGTGCCAGCAGCCGGGGACTAGCGGTTACCGGGGAGCTGTTTTTT. Translated, it gives CASSRGLAVTGELFF. The rearrangement joins TRBV27 to TRBJ2-2, with 11 bases that match TRBD2. V lost 6 bases, J lost 5 bases, and 5 bases stayed unmatched. Germline assignment: CDR1 MNHEY and CDR2 SMNVEV (reference sequence). This CDR3 comprises 15 residues.

Here the CDR3 reads CASSLFAGGREQYF. The CDR3 bases are TGTGCCAGCAGCTTGTTCGCGGGAGGCCGGGAGCAGTACTTC. The chain is built from TRBV5-4 and TRBJ2-7; TRBD2 agrees at 8 bases. This CDR3 is 14 amino acids long. Germline V CDR1 and CDR2: SGHNT, YYREEE (reference sequence). V lost 1 base, J lost 7 bases, and 7 bases stayed unmatched. The full variable domain, completed using reference TRBV5-4 and TRBJ2-7, is ETGVTQSPTHLIKTRGQQVTLRCSSQSGHNTVSWYQQALGQGPQFIFQYYREEENGRGNFPPRFSGLQFPNYSSELNVNALELDDSALYLCASSLFAGGREQYFGPGTRLTVT.

CDR3 coding DNA: TGTGCCAGCAGCTTGGCCCAGACTAGCGGAATACAAGAGACCCAGTACTTC. Translation: CASSLAQTSGIQETQYF. The chain employs TRBV7-8 and TRBJ2-5; 9 positions agree with TRBD2. From germline, CDR1 is SGHVS and CDR2 FQNEAQ. The CDR3 extends over 17 amino acids. V shed 3 bases, J shed 2 bases, and the junction held 10 bases outside the gene matches. The complete variable domain, with remaining parts taken from reference TRBV7-8 and TRBJ2-5, reads GAGVSQSPRYKVAKRGQDVALRCDPISGHVSLFWYQQALGQGPEFLTYFQNEAQLDKSGLPSDRFFAERPEGSVSTLKIQRTQQEDSAVYLCASSLAQTSGIQETQYFGPGTRLLVL.

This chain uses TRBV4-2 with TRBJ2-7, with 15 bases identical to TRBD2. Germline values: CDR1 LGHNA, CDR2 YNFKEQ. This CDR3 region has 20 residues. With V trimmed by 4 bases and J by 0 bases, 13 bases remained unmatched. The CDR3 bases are TGTGCCAGCAGCCCCCTCAGGACTAGCGGGGGGGTGGAAATCTCCTACGAGCAGTACTTC. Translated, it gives CASSPLRTSGGVEISYEQYF.

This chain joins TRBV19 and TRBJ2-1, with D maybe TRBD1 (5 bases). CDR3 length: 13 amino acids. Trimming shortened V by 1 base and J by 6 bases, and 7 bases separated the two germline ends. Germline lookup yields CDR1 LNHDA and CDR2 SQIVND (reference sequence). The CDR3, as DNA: TGTGCCAGTAGTATAGCAGGGATCAATGAGCAGTTCTTC. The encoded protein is CASSIAGINEQFF.

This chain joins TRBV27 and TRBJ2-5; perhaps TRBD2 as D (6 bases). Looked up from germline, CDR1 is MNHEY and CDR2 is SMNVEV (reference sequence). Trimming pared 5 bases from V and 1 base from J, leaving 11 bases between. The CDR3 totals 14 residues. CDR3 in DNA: TGTGCCAGCAGTACTCGCGGGGTCCAAGAGACCCAGTACTTC. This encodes CASSTRGVQETQYF.

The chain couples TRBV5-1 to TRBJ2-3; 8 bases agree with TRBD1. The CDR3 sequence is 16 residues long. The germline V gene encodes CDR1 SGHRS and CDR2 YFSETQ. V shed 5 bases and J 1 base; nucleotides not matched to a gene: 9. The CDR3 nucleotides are TGCGCCAGCAGTCTAACTCTGGACAGGGGCACAGATACGCAGTATTTT. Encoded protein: CASSLTLDRGTDTQYF.

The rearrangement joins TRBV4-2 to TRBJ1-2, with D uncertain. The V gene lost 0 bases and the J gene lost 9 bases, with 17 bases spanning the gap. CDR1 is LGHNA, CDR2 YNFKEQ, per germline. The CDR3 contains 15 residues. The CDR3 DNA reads TGTGCCAGCAGCCAAGATCAGGCACAGCCGATCAGCTACACCTTC. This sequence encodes CASSQDQAQPISYTF.